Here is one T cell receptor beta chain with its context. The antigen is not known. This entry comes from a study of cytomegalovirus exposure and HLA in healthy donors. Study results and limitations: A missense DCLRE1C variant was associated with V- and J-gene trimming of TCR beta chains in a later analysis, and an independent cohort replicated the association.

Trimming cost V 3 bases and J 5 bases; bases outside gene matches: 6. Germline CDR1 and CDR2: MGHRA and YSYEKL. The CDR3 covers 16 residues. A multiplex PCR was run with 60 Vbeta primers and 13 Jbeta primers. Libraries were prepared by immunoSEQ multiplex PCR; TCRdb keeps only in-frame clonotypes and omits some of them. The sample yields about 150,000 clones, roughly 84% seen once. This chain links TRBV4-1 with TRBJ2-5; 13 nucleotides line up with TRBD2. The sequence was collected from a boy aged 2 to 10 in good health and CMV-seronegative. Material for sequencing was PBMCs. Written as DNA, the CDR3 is TGCGCCAGCAGCCATGGACTAGCGGGAGAGGGCGAGACCCAGTACTTC. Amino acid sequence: CASSHGLAGEGETQYF.